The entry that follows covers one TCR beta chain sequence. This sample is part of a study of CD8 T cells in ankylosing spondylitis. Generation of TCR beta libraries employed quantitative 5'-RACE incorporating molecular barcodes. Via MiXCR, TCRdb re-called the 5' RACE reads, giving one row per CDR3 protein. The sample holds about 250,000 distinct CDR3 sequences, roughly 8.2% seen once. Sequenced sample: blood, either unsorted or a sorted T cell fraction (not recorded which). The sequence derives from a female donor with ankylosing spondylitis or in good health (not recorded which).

The CDR3: CSVQGTSAYNEQFF. CDR3 coding DNA: TGCAGCGTTCAGGGGACTAGCGCATACAATGAGCAGTTCTTC. The chain employs TRBV29-1 and TRBJ2-1, with 10 positions matching TRBD2. The ends lost 5 bases at V and 4 bases at J; junction bases unmatched: 5. The CDR3 runs to 14 residues. Germline lookup yields CDR1 SQVTM and CDR2 ANQGSEA.